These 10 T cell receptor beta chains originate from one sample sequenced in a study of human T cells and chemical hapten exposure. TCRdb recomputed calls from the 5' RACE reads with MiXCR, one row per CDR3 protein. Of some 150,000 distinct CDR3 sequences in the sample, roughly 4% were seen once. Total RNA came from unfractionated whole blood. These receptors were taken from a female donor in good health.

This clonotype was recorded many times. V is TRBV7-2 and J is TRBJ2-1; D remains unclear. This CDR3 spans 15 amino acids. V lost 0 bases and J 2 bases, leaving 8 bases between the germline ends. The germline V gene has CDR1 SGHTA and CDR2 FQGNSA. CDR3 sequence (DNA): TGTGCCAGCAGCTTAGCGTTTGGCCCCTACAATGAGCAGTTCTTC. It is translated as CASSLAFGPYNEQFF.

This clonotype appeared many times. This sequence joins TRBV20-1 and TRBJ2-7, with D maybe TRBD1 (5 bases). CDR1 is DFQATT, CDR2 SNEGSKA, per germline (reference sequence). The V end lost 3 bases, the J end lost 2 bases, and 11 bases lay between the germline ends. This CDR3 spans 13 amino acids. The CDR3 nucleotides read TGCAGTGCTAGCCGGACAACTACCTACGAGCAGTACTTC. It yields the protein CSASRTTTYEQYF.

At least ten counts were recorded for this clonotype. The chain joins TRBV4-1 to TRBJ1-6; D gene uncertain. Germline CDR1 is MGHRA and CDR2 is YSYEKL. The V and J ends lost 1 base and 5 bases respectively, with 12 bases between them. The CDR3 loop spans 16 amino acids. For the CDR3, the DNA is TGCGCCAGCAGCCAAGTCACGGTGGGGAATAATTCACCCCTCCACTTT. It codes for CASSQVTVGNNSPLHF.

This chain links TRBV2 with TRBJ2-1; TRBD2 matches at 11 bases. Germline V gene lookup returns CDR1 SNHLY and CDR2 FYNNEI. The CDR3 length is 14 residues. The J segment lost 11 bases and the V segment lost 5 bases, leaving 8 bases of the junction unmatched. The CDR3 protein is CASSPSGGPLQQFF. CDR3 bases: TGTGCCAGCAGTCCTAGCGGGGGGCCTCTTCAGCAGTTCTTC. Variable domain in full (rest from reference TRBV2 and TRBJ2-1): EPEVTQTPSHQVTQMGQEVILRCVPISNHLYFYWYRQILGQKVEFLVSFYNNEISEKSEIFDDQFSVERPDGSNFTLKIRSTKLEDSAMYFCASSPSGGPLQQFFGPGTRLTVL.

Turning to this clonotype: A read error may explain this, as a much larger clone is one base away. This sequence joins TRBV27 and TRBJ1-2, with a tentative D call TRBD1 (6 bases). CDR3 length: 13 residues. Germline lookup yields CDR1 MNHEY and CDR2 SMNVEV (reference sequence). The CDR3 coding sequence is TGTGGCAGCTCCAGGGGATCTAACTATGGCTACACCTTC. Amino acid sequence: CGSSRGSNYGYTF.

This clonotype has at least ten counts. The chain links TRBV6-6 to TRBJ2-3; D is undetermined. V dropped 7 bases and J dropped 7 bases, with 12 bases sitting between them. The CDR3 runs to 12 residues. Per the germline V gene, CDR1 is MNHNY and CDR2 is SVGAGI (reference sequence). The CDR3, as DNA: TGTGCCAGCACCAATTGGGCTAATACGCAGTATTTT. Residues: CASTNWANTQYF.

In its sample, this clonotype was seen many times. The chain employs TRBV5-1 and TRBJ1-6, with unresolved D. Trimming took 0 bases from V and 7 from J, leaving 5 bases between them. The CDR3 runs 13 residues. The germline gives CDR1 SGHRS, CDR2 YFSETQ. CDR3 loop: CASSLEGNSPLHF. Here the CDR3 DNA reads TGCGCCAGCAGCTTGGAAGGCAATTCACCCCTCCACTTT.

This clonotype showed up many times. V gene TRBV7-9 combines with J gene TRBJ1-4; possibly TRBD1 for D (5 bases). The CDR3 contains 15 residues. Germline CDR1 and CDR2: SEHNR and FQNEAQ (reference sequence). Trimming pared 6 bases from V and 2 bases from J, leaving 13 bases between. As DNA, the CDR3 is TGTGCCAGCAGGCCCCCGGGACGGACTAATGAAAAACTGTTTTTT. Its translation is CASRPPGRTNEKLFF.

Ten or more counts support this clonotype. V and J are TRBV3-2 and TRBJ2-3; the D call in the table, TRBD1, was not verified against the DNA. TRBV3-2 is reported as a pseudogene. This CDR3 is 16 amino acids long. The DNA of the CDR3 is TGTGCCAGCAGCCAAGGACCCGGGGAGTGCACAGATACGCAGTATTTT. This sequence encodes CASSQGPGECTDTQYF.

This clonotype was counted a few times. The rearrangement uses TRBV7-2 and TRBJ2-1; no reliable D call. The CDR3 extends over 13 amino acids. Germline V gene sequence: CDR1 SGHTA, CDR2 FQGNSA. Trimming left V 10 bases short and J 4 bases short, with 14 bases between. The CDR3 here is CATSGSRYNEQFF. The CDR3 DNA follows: TGTGCCACCTCTGGCAGCCGATACAATGAGCAGTTCTTC.